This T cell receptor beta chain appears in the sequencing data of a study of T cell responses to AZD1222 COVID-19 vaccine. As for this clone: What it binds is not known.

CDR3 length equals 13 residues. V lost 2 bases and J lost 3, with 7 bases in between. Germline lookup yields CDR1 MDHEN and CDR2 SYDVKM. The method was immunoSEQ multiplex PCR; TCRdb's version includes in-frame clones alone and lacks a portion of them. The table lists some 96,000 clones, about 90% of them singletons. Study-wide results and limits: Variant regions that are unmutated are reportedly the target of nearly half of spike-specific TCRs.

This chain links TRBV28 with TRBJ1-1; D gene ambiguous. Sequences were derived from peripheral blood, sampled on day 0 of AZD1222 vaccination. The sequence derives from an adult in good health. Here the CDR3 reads CASSLDRYTEAFF. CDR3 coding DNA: TGTGCCAGCAGTTTAGACCGATACACTGAAGCTTTCTTT.